This T cell receptor beta chain was observed in a study of cytomegalovirus exposure and HLA in healthy donors. PCR employed 60 Vbeta and 13 Jbeta primers. The table came from immunoSEQ multiplex PCR; TCRdb's copy has only in-frame clones and leaves some out. The profile covers more than 85,000 clones, with 75% to 85% appearing a single time and approximately 3.3% taken by the ten largest. Looked up from germline, CDR1 is KGHSH and CDR2 is LQKENI. V lost 6 bases and J lost 6; bases outside the gene matches: 2. The CDR3 has 12 residues. The V and J genes are TRBV18 and TRBJ1-5, with TRBD1 matching 7 bases. This TCR was recovered from a male donor in good health and CMV-seropositive. Material for sequencing was PBMCs. CDR3 bases: TGTGCCAGCTCTCAGGGGGGTCAGCCCCAGCATTTT. It yields the protein CASSQGGQPQHF.